The 24 T cell receptor beta chains listed next were all sequenced from one sample in a study of shared clonotypes between healthy human individuals (TCRdb year 2020). CD8 naive samples were obtained by positive selection for CCR7 among CD45RO-negative cells, yielding a CD45RA+CCR7+ population from which TemRA cells were excluded. The library relied on the immunoSEQ multiplex PCR assay. As stored in TCRdb, this immuneACCESS dataset retains in-frame rearrangements with V and J assigned. A fraction of the clones does not appear; measured against another copy, unresolved V genes explain less than half of the discrepancy, and the remainder lacks a known reason. The sample table contains about 820,000 clones; only one count was recorded for around 93% of them. Less than 25% of the sample rests with the top ten. The source material was naive CD8+ T cells sorted from blood. This sample's cell subset or site label indicates: CD45RA+CCR7+. The receptors here all came from a man aged 30 to 39 in good health.

The genes are TRBV5-4 and TRBJ1-2, with a weak D call TRBD1 (6 bases). Germline V gene lookup returns CDR1 SGHNT and CDR2 YYREEE (reference sequence). Trimming shortened V by 4 bases and J by 4 bases, and 14 bases separated the two germline ends. This CDR3 is 14 amino acids long. CDR3 sequence reads: CASSPGQSGYGYTF. In nucleotides, the CDR3 is TGTGCCAGCAGCCCCGGACAGTCAGGCTATGGCTACACCTTC.

V and J are TRBV4-1 and TRBJ1-1; D is ambiguous. Trimming took 0 bases from V and 2 from J, leaving 13 bases between them. The CDR3 covers 16 residues. Germline V gives CDR1 MGHRA, CDR2 YSYEKL. The CDR3 region has the DNA TGCGCCAGCAGCCAAGATGGAGGCCATCTCAACACTGAAGCTTTCTTT. Its translation: CASSQDGGHLNTEAFF.

The chain employs TRBV7-6 and TRBJ2-2; D is unresolved. The CDR3 has 17 amino acids. With 4 bases removed from V and 3 bases from J, the gap between germline ends came to 18 bases. Germline values: CDR1 SGHVS, CDR2 FNYEAQ. The CDR3 sequence: CASSSTNQIWDTGELFF. CDR3 sequence (DNA): TGTGCCAGCAGCTCCACCAACCAAATTTGGGACACCGGGGAGCTGTTTTTT.

The V call is TRBV27, the J call TRBJ2-6, with 10 positions matching TRBD1. The CDR3 spans 18 residues. Looked up from germline, CDR1 is MNHEY and CDR2 is SMNVEV (reference sequence). V was clipped by 5 bases and J by 0 bases; unmatched bases: 7. The chain's CDR3 is CASSPRTGGYSGANVLTF. In nucleotides, the CDR3 is TGTGCCAGCAGTCCAAGGACAGGGGGGTACTCTGGGGCCAACGTCCTGACTTTC.

This chain connects TRBV7-2 to TRBJ2-5, with D uncertain. V was shortened by 5 bases and J by 5 bases, with 12 bases between the two germline ends. In germline, CDR1 is SGHTA, CDR2 FQGNSA. The CDR3 spans 13 residues. The DNA for the CDR3 is TGTGCCAGCAGCCCACCCCCGATCGAGACCCAGTACTTC. Encoded protein: CASSPPPIETQYF.

The chain carries TRBV18 and TRBJ2-3, with D possibly matching TRBD1 (5 bases). The V end was cut by 2 bases, the J end by 0 bases, with 15 bases between. The CDR3 runs 17 residues. From germline, CDR1 is KGHSH and CDR2 LQKENI. CDR3 residues: CASSPKIPQGSTDTQYF. CDR3 bases: TGTGCCAGCTCACCAAAGATTCCCCAGGGTAGCACAGATACGCAGTATTTT. Together with reference TRBV18 and TRBJ2-3, the CDR3 gives the full variable domain: NAGVMQNPRHLVRRRGQEARLRCSPMKGHSHVYWYRQLPEEGLKFMVYLQKENIIDESGMPKERFSAEFPKEGPSILRIQQVVRGDSAAYFCASSPKIPQGSTDTQYFGPGTRLTVL.

The CDR3 DNA follows: TGTGCCTGGAGTCCTGGGGCAAATCAGCCCCAGCATTTT. The encoded protein is CAWSPGANQPQHF. The chain recombines TRBV30 with TRBJ1-5; TRBD1 might be the D (5 bases). Germline V CDR1 and CDR2: GTSNPN, SVGIG (reference sequence). This CDR3 spans 13 amino acids. V lost 2 bases and J 4 bases, leaving 9 bases between the germline ends.

Here the CDR3 reads CASSPNPPTPGELFF. CDR3 nucleotides: TGTGCCAGCAGCCCAAACCCGCCGACTCCCGGGGAGCTGTTTTTT. J is TRBJ2-2 and V is TRBV13; D gene uncertain. V lost 5 bases, J lost 6 bases, and 16 bases lay in between. This CDR3 has 15 amino acids. Per the germline V gene, CDR1 is PRHDT and CDR2 is FYEKMQ (reference sequence).

Comment on this clone: This may arise from a read error, as a much more abundant clone is one base away. The rearrangement links TRBV6-5 to TRBJ2-1, with 13 positions matching TRBD2. The germline V gene has CDR1 MNHEY and CDR2 SVGAGI. The CDR3 is 15 residues long. V shed 5 bases, J shed 4 bases, and the junction held 2 bases outside the gene matches. For the CDR3, the DNA is TGTGCCAGCAGTAAACTAGCGGGAGGGTACAATGAGCAGTTCTTC. Translation: CASSKLAGGYNEQFF.

The sample holds one count of this clone. The chain carries TRBV4-1 and TRBJ1-2; no clear D gene. CDR1 is MGHRA and CDR2 is YSYEKL in the germline V gene. The CDR3 is 13 residues long. Between the trimmed V and J ends, which lost 2 bases and 6 bases, there was a span of 10 bases. CDR3 bases: TGCGCCAGCAGCCAAAACTGGTCTGATGGCTACACCTTC. Its translation is CASSQNWSDGYTF.

This clone was observed a single time. The chain couples TRBV25-1 to TRBJ1-2; the D gene is possibly TRBD1 (5 bases). V lost 4 bases and J 8 bases, leaving 11 bases between the germline ends. The CDR3 loop spans 12 amino acids. Germline CDR1 MGHDK, CDR2 SYGVNS. CDR3 bases: TGTGCCAGCAGTGGTTCAGGGCGCGGCTACACCTTC. This encodes CASSGSGRGYTF.

This clone was counted once. The J gene is TRBJ2-3, the V gene TRBV2; 7 bases match TRBD2. V lost 3 bases, J lost 3 bases, and 6 bases stayed unmatched. The V gene's germline CDR1 is SNHLY and CDR2 FYNNEI. There are 15 residues in the CDR3. CDR3 sequence: CASSDIAGSTDTQYF. Here the CDR3 DNA reads TGTGCCAGCAGTGATATAGCGGGCTCTACAGATACGCAGTATTTT. The variable domain in full, with the rest retrieved from reference TRBV2 and TRBJ2-3, is EPEVTQTPSHQVTQMGQEVILRCVPISNHLYFYWYRQILGQKVEFLVSFYNNEISEKSEIFDDQFSVERPDGSNFTLKIRSTKLEDSAMYFCASSDIAGSTDTQYFGPGTRLTVL.

CDR3 sequence: CASSERGGDRVSYEQYF. As DNA, the CDR3 is TGTGCCAGCAGTGAGCGGGGGGGGGACAGGGTCTCCTACGAGCAGTACTTC. The chain carries TRBV25-1 and TRBJ2-7; possibly TRBD1 or TRBD2 for D (9 bases each). Germline values: CDR1 MGHDK, CDR2 SYGVNS. The CDR3 runs to 17 residues. V dropped 3 bases and J dropped 0 bases, with 18 bases sitting between them.

This chain uses TRBV5-1 with TRBJ1-1; TRBD1 agrees at 7 bases. V shed 8 bases and J 8 bases; nucleotides not matched to a gene: 15. The CDR3 is 14 amino acids. Germline loops: CDR1 SGHRS, CDR2 YFSETQ. The chain's CDR3 is CASHSRQGSLEAFF. CDR3 in DNA: TGCGCCAGTCACAGCCGACAGGGATCCCTCGAAGCTTTCTTT.

This rearrangement joins TRBV5-4 to TRBJ1-2; D perhaps matches TRBD1 (5 bases). Deletions cut 2 bases from V and 7 bases from J, with 15 bases between. CDR3 length equals 14 residues. Looked up from germline, CDR1 is SGHNT and CDR2 is YYREEE (reference sequence). The CDR3 region is CASSLSGTSGGYTF. Written as DNA, the CDR3 is TGTGCCAGCAGCTTATCCGGGACCAGCGGTGGCTACACCTTC.

The rearrangement joins TRBV9 to TRBJ2-3; 9 positions agree with TRBD1. CDR3 length: 14 residues. Trimming at V came to 0 bases and at J to 6 bases, leaving 2 bases not matched to a gene. Per the germline V gene, CDR1 is SGDLS and CDR2 is YYNGEE. CDR3 protein: CASSVEGQGDTQYF. For the CDR3, the DNA is TGTGCCAGCAGCGTAGAGGGACAGGGTGATACGCAGTATTTT.

The chain couples TRBV7-8 to TRBJ2-7; D may be TRBD2 (5 bases). The germline V and J ends were trimmed by 3 bases and 0 bases, with 9 bases remaining between them. The CDR3 extends over 14 amino acids. The germline V gene has CDR1 SGHVS and CDR2 FQNEAQ. This CDR3 reads CASSFPGSSYEQYF. CDR3 nucleotide sequence: TGTGCCAGCAGCTTCCCGGGAAGCTCCTACGAGCAGTACTTC.

V and J are TRBV15 and TRBJ2-1; a weak D match, TRBD2 (5 bases). The CDR3 has 15 amino acids. Germline V gene sequence: CDR1 LNHNV, CDR2 YYDKDF (reference sequence). The ends were cut back, 3 bases at V and 5 bases at J, with 14 bases in the middle. As DNA, the CDR3 is TGTGCCACCAGCAGCCATGTTTGGGAGAACAATGAGCAGTTCTTC. This encodes CATSSHVWENNEQFF. The entire variable domain, with the rest obtained from reference TRBV15 and TRBJ2-1, is as follows: DAMVIQNPRYQVTQFGKPVTLSCSQTLNHNVMYWYQQKSSQAPKLLFHYYDKDFNNEADTPDNFQSRRPNTSFCFLDIRSPGLGDTAMYLCATSSHVWENNEQFFGPGTRLTVL.

The chain employs TRBV23-1 and TRBJ2-7, with 14 bases matching TRBD2. TRBV23-1 has ORF status, its function being uncertain. The CDR3 is made up of 18 amino acids. J lost 1 base, V lost 4 bases, and 9 bases had no gene match. The CDR3 DNA follows: TGCGCCAGCAGTCTCCGACTAGCGGGAGGGCCGGGGTCCTACGAGCAGTACTTC. Its translation: CASSLRLAGGPGSYEQYF.

The gene calls are TRBV5-6 and TRBJ2-1; D is uncertain. The germline V and J ends were trimmed by 4 bases and 4 bases, with 15 bases remaining between them. CDR3 length: 15 residues. Germline CDR1 is SGHDT and CDR2 is YYEEEE. The CDR3 sequence is CASSPIGSLYNEQFF. CDR3 sequence (DNA): TGTGCCAGCAGCCCGATTGGGTCCTTATACAATGAGCAGTTCTTC.

V gene TRBV5-1 combines with J gene TRBJ2-7; 7 nucleotides agree with TRBD1. The CDR3 covers 16 residues. Germline CDR1 and CDR2: SGHRS and YFSETQ. V was pared by 4 bases and J by 6 bases, with 16 bases of the junction left unmatched. The CDR3 sequence is CASSRTGSDTRGEQYF. DNA of the CDR3: TGCGCCAGCAGCCGGACAGGTTCAGACACACGCGGCGAGCAGTACTTC.

V gene TRBV5-8 combines with J gene TRBJ1-2; no clear D gene. Trimming stripped 0 bases from V and 12 bases from J, with 12 bases between. Germline V gene sequence: CDR1 SGHTS, CDR2 YDEGEE. CDR3 length: 12 residues. CDR3 nucleotide sequence: TGTGCCAGCAGCTTGGCCCAGTCGTACCACACCTTC. Its protein is CASSLAQSYHTF.

The V call is TRBV5-1, the J call TRBJ2-1, with TRBD2 matching over 10 bases. Germline V gene sequence: CDR1 SGHRS, CDR2 YFSETQ. The CDR3 runs 13 residues. The ends lost 0 bases at V and 9 bases at J; junction bases unmatched: 0. CDR3 DNA: TGCGCCAGCAGCTTGGCTAGCGGGGGTGAGCAGTTCTTC. It is translated as CASSLASGGEQFF.

The rearrangement joins TRBV7-9 to TRBJ2-6; perhaps TRBD1 as D (5 bases). The ends were cut back, 1 base at V and 1 base at J, with 8 bases in the middle. The CDR3 is made up of 16 amino acids. CDR1 and CDR2 from the germline V gene are SEHNR and FQNEAQ (reference sequence). CDR3 coding DNA: TGTGCCAGCAGCTTAGACCAGGGTTCTGGGGCCAACGTCCTGACTTTC. Translation: CASSLDQGSGANVLTF. Together with reference TRBV7-9 and TRBJ2-6, the CDR3 gives the full variable domain: DTGVSQNPRHKITKRGQNVTFRCDPISEHNRLYWYRQTLGQGPEFLTYFQNEAQLEKSRLLSDRFSAERPKGSFSTLEIQRTEQGDSAMYLCASSLDQGSGANVLTFGAGSRLTVL.